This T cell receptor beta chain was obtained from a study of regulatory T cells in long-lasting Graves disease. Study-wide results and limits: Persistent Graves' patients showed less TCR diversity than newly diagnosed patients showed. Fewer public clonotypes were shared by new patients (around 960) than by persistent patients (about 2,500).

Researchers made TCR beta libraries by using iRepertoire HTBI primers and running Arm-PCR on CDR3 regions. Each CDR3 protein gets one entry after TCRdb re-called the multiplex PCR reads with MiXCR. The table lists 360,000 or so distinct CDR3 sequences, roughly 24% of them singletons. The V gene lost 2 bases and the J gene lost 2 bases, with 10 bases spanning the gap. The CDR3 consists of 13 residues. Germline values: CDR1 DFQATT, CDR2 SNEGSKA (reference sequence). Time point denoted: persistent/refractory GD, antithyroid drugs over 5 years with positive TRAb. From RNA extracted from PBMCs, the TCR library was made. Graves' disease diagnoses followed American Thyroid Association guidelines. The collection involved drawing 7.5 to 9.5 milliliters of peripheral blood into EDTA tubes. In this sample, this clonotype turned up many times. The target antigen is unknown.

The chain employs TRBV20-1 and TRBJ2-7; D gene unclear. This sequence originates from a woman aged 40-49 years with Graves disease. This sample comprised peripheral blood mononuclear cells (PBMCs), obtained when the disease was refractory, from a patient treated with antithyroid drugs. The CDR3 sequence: CSARTGFPYEQYF. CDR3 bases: TGCAGTGCTAGAACTGGGTTTCCCTACGAGCAGTACTTC.